This record concerns one T cell receptor beta chain sequence. In its sample, this clone was seen a few times. Its recognized antigen is unknown. There are no base qualities to consult, and no much larger clone falls within one base. The time point label corresponds to: baseline before oral tofacitinib. Lesional scalp punch biopsies and peripheral blood were obtained from alopecia areata patients. PBMCs were separated by density centrifugation and stained for CD3, CD4 and CD8, after which CD4+ and CD8+ T cells were sorted on a FACSAria. The sample belongs to a study of CD8+ T cells in alopecia areata (dated by TCRdb to the late 2010s). Regarding the research as a whole: Treated patients were enrolled in an open-label pilot trial of oral tofacitinib at 5 to 10 mg twice daily for moderate-to-severe alopecia areata. Tofacitinib was given for 6 to 18 months, followed by 6 months of follow-up off drug to assess delayed response and recurrence. The study used high-throughput TCRbeta sequencing to examine T cell clonal expansion in alopecia areata, in both the C3H/HeJ mouse model and human patients. On the human side, TCRbeta sequencing was run on scalp tissue and on sorted CD4+ and CD8+ peripheral blood T cells from healthy controls and from alopecia areata patients with either patchy or totalis/universalis disease. Biopsies were taken from tofacitinib-treated patients at baseline and again at 4 and 24 weeks into treatment, and several of those patients also had a later scalp biopsy. Scalp clonality was compared across normal scalp (n=4), patchy alopecia areata scalp (n=8), and alopecia totalis/universalis scalp (n=8). The RNA source kit depended on sample type: the PAXgene miRNA kit for fixed scalp, the miRNeasy kit for PBMCs, and the RNeasy kit for mouse skin. Amplification of TCRbeta CDR3 regions was done by immunoSEQ multiplex PCR using 35 Vbeta forward primers and 13 Jbeta reverse primers.

From a lookup of the germline V gene, CDR1 and CDR2 are SNHLY and FYNNEI. Counted from cysteine to phenylalanine, this CDR3 has 13 amino acids. Only the CDR3 part of the read is kept: 39 bases, read in frame from the first base. Trimming removed 2 bases from V and 4 bases from J, leaving 3 bases between the germline ends. The research as a whole found: TCR sequences shared between patients were less clear than in mice, possibly partly because of HLA diversity in the patient population. Scalp TCR repertoire analysis is complicated because resident alphabeta T cells in normal human skin are also sequenced, whereas mouse skin is dominated by gammadelta T cells. Compared with normal scalp, lesional scalp, particularly in alopecia totalis/universalis, had higher clonality and more expanded CD8+ clones, which suggests antigenic drive.

Libraries came from the immunoSEQ multiplex PCR assay. RNA was extracted from all samples and reverse transcribed into cDNA, which served as template for TCR sequencing. SuperScript III was used for first-strand cDNA synthesis, primed with a 2:1 mix of oligo-dT and random hexamers. Amplification bias was assessed with a synthetic immune receptor repertoire, and residual bias was removed computationally. The authors' pipeline ran thus. Raw reads were preprocessed for error removal, and CDR3 was defined according to IMGT conventions as running from the conserved cysteine to phenylalanine. Clonality was calculated as 1 minus Shannon entropy normalized by log2 of the number of productive unique TCRs. Scalp TCRbeta sequences were cross-referenced with sorted blood CD4 and CD8 repertoires so that the CD4 or CD8 identity of scalp clones could be inferred. TCRdb's version of the immuneACCESS table is confined to in-frame rearrangements and falls short of the full clone set. An unresolved V gene accounts for under half of the shortfall where checked; the remainder is of unknown origin. V, J and clone size were drawn from that table, and D and trimming were deduced from the DNA. The table for this sample lists 150,000 to 200,000 clones; 59% of them were counted only once. The biggest ten clones account for roughly 14% of the sample.

This specimen was CD4+ T cells sorted from blood, taken at week 0. This TCR derives from a human donor with alopecia areata. The chain was built from TRBV2 and TRBJ2-6; the D gene lacks a confident call. Here the CDR3 is given as CASSESGANVLTF. The nucleotides are TGTGCCAGCAGTGAATCGGGGGCCAACGTCCTGACTTTC.